A selection of T cell receptor beta chains follows, all from one sample in a study of CD8 T cells in ankylosing spondylitis. TCRdb reprocessed the 5' RACE reads with MiXCR, giving one entry per CDR3 protein. In the table there are about 800,000 distinct CDR3 sequences, approximately 12% of which are singletons. The specimen sequenced was blood, either unsorted or a sorted T cell fraction (not recorded which). All receptors derive from a male donor with ankylosing spondylitis. CDR3s leave out the opening cysteine and the closing phenylalanine or tryptophan. The order of the fields is clone size, V gene, CDR3 protein. A clone size is listed for some rows: how often the clone was seen (once, few, many), or a class if it is expanded.

clone size: .
V gene: TRBV15
CDR3 protein: ATSRDLAVARLF

clone size: few
V gene: TRBV20-1
CDR3 protein: SASPGPLDTQY

clone size: .
V gene: TRBV7-9
CDR3 protein: ASSFALHSYEQY

clone size: few
V gene: TRBV13
CDR3 protein: ASTYEQGGVSDTQY

clone size: many
V gene: TRBV18
CDR3 protein: ASSPTSTYYEQY

clone size: few
V gene: TRBV6-1
CDR3 protein: ASSQLAGVGDQPQH

clone size: many
V gene: TRBV7-9
CDR3 protein: ASSSNTREQY

clone size: .
V gene: TRBV4-2
CDR3 protein: ASSQSPRGQGEYGYT

clone size: once
V gene: TRBV2
CDR3 protein: ASKSSGDGYT

clone size: .
V gene: TRBV5-1
CDR3 protein: ASSFRMPFTGELF

clone size: .
V gene: TRBV2
CDR3 protein: ASSESGRGYEQY

clone size: many
V gene: TRBV10-3
CDR3 protein: AISWGTQETQY

clone size: few
V gene: TRBV6-1
CDR3 protein: ASIQRHNSPLH

clone size: few
V gene: TRBV11-2
CDR3 protein: ASSLEARSPLH

clone size: few
V gene: TRBV7-2
CDR3 protein: ASSLTGVVAQY

clone size: .
V gene: TRBV19
CDR3 protein: ASSMGQGAGEQF

clone size: few
V gene: TRBV18
CDR3 protein: ASSPTGARGYGEKLF

clone size: .
V gene: TRBV6-5
CDR3 protein: ASSYDRVGEQY

clone size: .
V gene: TRBV20-1
CDR3 protein: SATVEVSNQPQH

clone size: few
V gene: TRBV4-3
CDR3 protein: ASSQADRPYTEAF

clone size: .
V gene: TRBV5-6
CDR3 protein: ASSLVGVNEKLF

clone size: few
V gene: TRBV29-1
CDR3 protein: PFPSGGNQPQH

clone size: many
V gene: TRBV6-5
CDR3 protein: ASSPSTSTDTQY

clone size: many
V gene: TRBV7-2
CDR3 protein: ASSPRLADSYNEQF

clone size: .
V gene: TRBV7-2
CDR3 protein: ASSARFLAEQF

clone size: few
V gene: TRBV20-1
CDR3 protein: SARSHHGGNEQF

clone size: many
V gene: TRBV9
CDR3 protein: ASSVGGPSYNEQF

clone size: .
V gene: TRBV6-2/TRBV6-3
CDR3 protein: ASNRGLLRTDTQY

clone size: .
V gene: TRBV7-2
CDR3 protein: ASSSPRTRSYEQY

clone size: many
V gene: TRBV20-1
CDR3 protein: SARDGQRFSYNEQF

clone size: .
V gene: TRBV6-1
CDR3 protein: ASSPGGEGDTEAF

clone size: few
V gene: TRBV20-1
CDR3 protein: SARAPNGDTQY

clone size: few
V gene: TRBV2
CDR3 protein: ASSQYKTSSSYEQY

clone size: few
V gene: TRBV6-2/TRBV6-3
CDR3 protein: ASNPQGMDSGYT

clone size: many
V gene: TRBV7-9
CDR3 protein: ASSSPRPPYEQY

clone size: .
V gene: TRBV25-1
CDR3 protein: ASSEALTGNTEAF

clone size: .
V gene: TRBV29-1
CDR3 protein: SVEGLPTGEPEQF

clone size: few
V gene: TRBV20-1
CDR3 protein: SASRQSTDTQY

clone size: few
V gene: TRBV5-4
CDR3 protein: ASSLARVADTQY

clone size: many
V gene: TRBV7-2
CDR3 protein: ASSQNFGAYEQY

clone size: few
V gene: TRBV7-6
CDR3 protein: ASSQRAGGSYNEQF

clone size: few
V gene: TRBV20-1
CDR3 protein: SAISSRGRIADTQY

clone size: few
V gene: TRBV6-1
CDR3 protein: ASSEIQGNIQY

clone size: .
V gene: TRBV7-3
CDR3 protein: ASSLTGRPTDTQY

clone size: many
V gene: TRBV20-1
CDR3 protein: SALRAGVRETQY

clone size: .
V gene: TRBV4-1
CDR3 protein: ASSQGDRGPTAYEQY